This TCR beta chain was sequenced for a study of cytomegalovirus exposure and HLA in healthy donors. Study context: Earlier, approximately 180 million T cells were analyzed, and fewer than 120 million unique TCR beta sequences were found among them.

The PCR used 60 Vbeta and 13 Jbeta primers. Generated by immunoSEQ multiplex PCR, the TCRdb table keeps only in-frame clones and is missing some. The sample records around 130,000 clones, approximately 72% being singletons. The ends were cut back, 2 bases at V and 6 bases at J, with 8 bases in the middle. The CDR3 spans 11 residues. Germline CDR1 DFQATT, CDR2 SNEGSKA (reference sequence). Broader study findings: When analyzed later, the rates of TCR association showed variation by HLA locus, with DRB1 the most and HLA-C the fewest. The authors reported that TCR beta sequences could predict HLA-A and HLA-B alleles. These predictions were accurate for most subjects in the first cohort.

Only a few counts were recorded for this clone. Its matching antigen is unknown. The sample comprised PBMCs. The chain couples TRBV20-1 to TRBJ2-7; D gene uncertain. The sequence came from a woman aged 60-75 years in good health and CMV-seronegative. CDR3 residues: CSARQVVEQYF. In nucleotides, the CDR3 is TGCAGTGCTAGACAGGTTGTCGAGCAGTACTTC.